The 12 T cell receptor beta chains below were found in one sample sequenced in a study of tumor-infiltrating lymphocytes in primary liver carcinoma. Blood RNA was derived from unsorted whole blood, and germline DNA was extracted too. Reverse transcription of 500 ng total RNA with a constant-region primer produced TCR beta cDNA. For TCR beta, libraries were produced by three nested multiplex PCR rounds using slightly modified ARM-PCR. The study ran its first two PCR rounds for around 10 cycles each, using TRBV1-TRBV30 forward primers and a C-beta reverse primer. TCRdb re-called the multiplex PCR reads through MiXCR, storing one row per CDR3 protein. The table has about 320,000 distinct CDR3 sequences, over 55% seen once; the top ten hold roughly 9%. Sequencing used peripheral blood. These receptors all come from a man aged 35 to 55 with primary liver carcinoma and hepatitis B virus infection.

DNA of the CDR3: TGTGCCAGCAGCGTCGGTACAGGGGCCGCTATGAACACTGAAGCTTTCTTT. The encoded protein is CASSVGTGAAMNTEAFF. The chain carries TRBV9 and TRBJ1-1; 7 bases line up with TRBD1. V shed 2 bases and J 0 bases; nucleotides not matched to a gene: 10. The CDR3 has 17 residues. Germline assignment: CDR1 SGDLS and CDR2 YYNGEE.

The chain is built from TRBV18 and TRBJ2-1; D may be TRBD1 or TRBD2 (5 bases each). The CDR3 runs 11 residues. Trimming left V 6 bases short and J 8 bases short, with 8 bases between. The germline V gene encodes CDR1 KGHSH and CDR2 LQKENI. The CDR3 DNA reads TGTGCCAGCTCGCCGGGGCATGAGCAGTTCTTC. Amino acid sequence: CASSPGHEQFF.

This clonotype was counted once. An end of the junction does not agree with germline; a read error may underlie this. The chain uses TRBV12-3 or TRBV12-4 and TRBJ1-5; D ambiguous. The CDR3 is made up of 13 amino acids. The DNA of the CDR3 is TGTACCAGCAGTTTAACTCGGGATCAGTCCCAGCAGTTT. It yields the protein CTSSLTRDQSQQF.

This clonotype was picked up many times. The chain uses TRBV6-1 and TRBJ2-7, with 7 bases aligning to TRBD2. The CDR3 runs to 15 residues. V dropped 2 bases and J dropped 6; count of bases not matched to a gene: 10. CDR1 is MNHNS, CDR2 SASEGT, per germline. This CDR3 reads CASSEIPGGVGEQYF. The CDR3 coding sequence is TGTGCCAGCAGTGAAATTCCGGGAGGAGTTGGCGAGCAGTACTTC.

About this clonotype itself: One end of the junction fails to match germline, which may point to a read error. The chain recombines TRBV30 with TRBJ1-6, with D tentatively TRBD1 (6 bases). CDR3 size: 13 residues. Germline V gene lookup returns CDR1 GTSNPN and CDR2 SVGIG (reference sequence). CDR3 sequence reads: CVWYSRGNSPLHF. The CDR3 DNA sequence: TGTGTCTGGTACAGCAGGGGTAATTCACCCCTCCACTTT.

The sample holds a few counts of this clonotype. This chain uses TRBV5-4 with TRBJ2-7, with a tentative D call TRBD1 (5 bases). The CDR3 is 13 residues long. Germline CDR1 is SGHNT and CDR2 is YYREEE (reference sequence). Trimming took off 4 bases at V and 2 bases at J, with 10 bases between the two ends. The CDR3 nucleotides read TGTGCCAGCAGCCAGGGCATAGCCTACGAGCAGTACTTC. Residues: CASSQGIAYEQYF. Filled out from reference TRBV5-4 and TRBJ2-7, the complete variable domain reads ETGVTQSPTHLIKTRGQQVTLRCSSQSGHNTVSWYQQALGQGPQFIFQYYREEENGRGNFPPRFSGLQFPNYSSELNVNALELDDSALYLCASSQGIAYEQYFGPGTRLTVT.

The sample holds many counts of this clonotype. CDR3 region: CASSFLRDNSYNEQFF. The DNA of the CDR3 is TGTGCCAGCAGCTTTTTGCGGGACAACTCCTACAATGAGCAGTTCTTC. This rearrangement joins TRBV11-1 to TRBJ2-1; TRBD1 or TRBD2 may be the D gene (6 bases each). The V and J ends lost 3 bases and 0 bases respectively, with 12 bases between them. This CDR3 has 16 residues. Germline V gene sequence: CDR1 SGHAT, CDR2 FQDESV (reference sequence).

A word on this clonotype: A read error may account for a junction end that differs from germline. The chain is built from TRBV14 and TRBJ2-1; D perhaps matches TRBD1 (6 bases). Germline assignment: CDR1 SGHDN and CDR2 FVKESK. This CDR3 contains 13 residues. CDR3 loop: CTSSKNHRDEQFF. In DNA, the CDR3 is TGTACCAGCAGTAAGAACCACAGGGATGAGCAGTTCTTC.

There are many counts of this clonotype. The chain carries TRBV6-1 and TRBJ2-4; 11 nucleotides align to TRBD2. Unmatched junction bases numbered 2, after V lost 4 bases and J lost 6 bases. The CDR3 length is 14 residues. Germline V CDR1 and CDR2: MNHNS, SASEGT. The CDR3 loop reads CASSVAGGVNIQYF. In DNA form, the CDR3 reads TGTGCCAGCAGTGTAGCGGGAGGGGTAAACATTCAGTACTTC.

For this clonotype: Mismatch with germline at one junction end may stem from a read error. The chain combines TRBV5-5 with TRBJ2-7; weak D call: TRBD1 (6 bases). The CDR3 is made up of 13 amino acids. Per the germline V gene, CDR1 is SGHKS and CDR2 is YYEKEE (reference sequence). The CDR3 region is CASSSAGEGEKYF. For the CDR3, the DNA is TGTGCCAGCAGCTCGGCAGGGGAAGGCGAGAAGTACTTC.

This clonotype was seen just once. The V and J genes are TRBV29-1 and TRBJ2-7; 7 nucleotides match TRBD1. Per germline, CDR1 SQVTM and CDR2 ANQGSEA. There are 14 residues in the CDR3. The J segment lost 5 bases and the V segment lost 6 bases, leaving 13 bases of the junction unmatched. The CDR3 is CSVRVPTGTHEQYF. In nucleotides, the CDR3 is TGCAGCGTCCGCGTCCCGACAGGGACCCACGAGCAGTACTTC.

Turning to this clonotype: This may be a read error, as it is one base from a much larger clone. The chain joins TRBV29-1 to TRBJ2-7; a weak D match, TRBD1 (6 bases). The CDR3 runs to 12 residues. Per germline, CDR1 SQVTM and CDR2 ANQGSEA. CDR3 bases: TGCAGGGTTGAAACAGGGTCGAGAGAGCAGTACTTC. Residues: CRVETGSREQYF.